This T cell receptor beta chain was observed in a study of chemoradiotherapy in HPV16-positive cancers. Points from the study as a whole: For HPV16-positive patients, expanding HPV-responsive T cells associated with longer recurrence-free survival. Non-HPV-specific T cells did not expand in tumors during treatment, whereas candidate HPV-specific clones and E7-related motifs did. Only two HPV16-positive patients supplied the functional HPV-specificity definition.

Of note for this clone: What it recognizes is unknown.

Generated by immunoSEQ multiplex PCR, the TCRdb table keeps only in-frame clones and is missing some. The repertoire consists of 50,000 to 55,000 clones, with roughly 90% occurring once and the leading ten covering roughly 3.3%. Repeated repertoire sampling spanned the course of chemoradiotherapy. The material was blood, obtained from a patient who underwent chemoradiotherapy. This TCR was sampled from a human donor with HPV-associated anogenital cancer.

CDR3 DNA: TGTGCCAGCAGTTCGGGGATCAGCACAGATACGCAGTATTTT. As protein: CASSSGISTDTQYF. This chain links TRBV7-9 with TRBJ2-3; D may be TRBD2 (5 bases). Trimming pared 6 bases from V and 0 bases from J, leaving 10 bases between. CDR1 and CDR2 (germline): SEHNR, FQNEAQ (reference sequence). CDR3 size: 14 residues.